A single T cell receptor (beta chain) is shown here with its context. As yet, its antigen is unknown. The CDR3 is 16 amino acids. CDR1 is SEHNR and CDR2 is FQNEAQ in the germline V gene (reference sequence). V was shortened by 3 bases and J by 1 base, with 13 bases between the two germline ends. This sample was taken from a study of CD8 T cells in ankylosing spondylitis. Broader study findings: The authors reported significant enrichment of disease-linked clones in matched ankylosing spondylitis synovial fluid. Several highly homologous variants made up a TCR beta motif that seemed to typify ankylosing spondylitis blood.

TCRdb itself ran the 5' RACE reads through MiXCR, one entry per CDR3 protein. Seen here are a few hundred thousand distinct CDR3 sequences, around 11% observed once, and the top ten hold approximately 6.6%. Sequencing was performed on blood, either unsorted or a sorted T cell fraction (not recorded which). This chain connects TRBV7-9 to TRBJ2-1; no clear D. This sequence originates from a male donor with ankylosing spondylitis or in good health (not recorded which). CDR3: CASSLRFTASYNEQFF. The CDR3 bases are TGTGCCAGCAGCTTGAGATTTACAGCTTCCTACAATGAGCAGTTCTTC. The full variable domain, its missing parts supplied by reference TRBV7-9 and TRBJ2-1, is DTGVSQNPRHKITKRGQNVTFRCDPISEHNRLYWYRQTLGQGPEFLTYFQNEAQLEKSRLLSDRFSAERPKGSFSTLEIQRTEQGDSAMYLCASSLRFTASYNEQFFGPGTRLTVL.